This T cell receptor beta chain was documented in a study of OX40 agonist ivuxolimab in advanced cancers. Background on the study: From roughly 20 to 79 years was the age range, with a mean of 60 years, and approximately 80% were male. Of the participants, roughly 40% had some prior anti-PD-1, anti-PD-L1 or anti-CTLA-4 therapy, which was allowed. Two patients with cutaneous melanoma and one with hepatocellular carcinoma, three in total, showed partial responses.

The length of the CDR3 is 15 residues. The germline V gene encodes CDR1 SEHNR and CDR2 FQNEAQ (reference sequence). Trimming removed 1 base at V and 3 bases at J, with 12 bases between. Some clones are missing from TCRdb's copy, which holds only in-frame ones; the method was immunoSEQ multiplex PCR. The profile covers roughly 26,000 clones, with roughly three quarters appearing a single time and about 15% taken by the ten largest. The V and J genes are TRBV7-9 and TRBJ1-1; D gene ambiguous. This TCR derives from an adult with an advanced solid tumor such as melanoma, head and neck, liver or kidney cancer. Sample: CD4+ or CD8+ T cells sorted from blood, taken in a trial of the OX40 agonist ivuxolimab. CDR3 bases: TGTGCCAGCAGCTTAGTTGAGGGAGTTGACACTGAAGCTTTCTTT. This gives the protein CASSLVEGVDTEAFF.